The clone carrying this TCR beta chain was counted ten times or more. Its antigen is undetermined. Deletions cut 4 bases from V and 4 bases from J, with 17 bases between. The germline V gene encodes CDR1 SGHTS and CDR2 YDEGEE. The CDR3 contains 15 residues. The data were taken from a study of neurological immune-mediated disorders. Whole-study context: Of the 35 or so patients with multiple sclerosis, some 31 had relapsing-remitting MS, whereas the remaining 3 had secondary progressive MS.

The team produced cDNA through 5'RACE using 10-nucleotide random UMIs. TCRdb reprocessed the 5' RACE reads via MiXCR and lists one record per CDR3 protein. Counted here are roughly 47,000 distinct CDR3 sequences, 4% to 5.5% occurring once; the ten biggest clones make up approximately 5.3%. Study-wide points: No expanded-clone CDR3 amino acid sequence recurred across subjects, suggesting private TCR-beta repertoires. Any association between clinical or MRI features and the multiple sclerosis repertoire cluster was absent.

The sequenced sample was PBMCs. This chain joins TRBV5-8 and TRBJ1-1, with a weak D call TRBD1 (5 bases). The receptor comes from a woman between 55 and 75 years old with multiple sclerosis. The CDR3 coding sequence is TGTGCCAGCAGCGCCCCGGGGCATAGGGGCACTGAAGCTTTCTTT. This encodes CASSAPGHRGTEAFF.